These 25 T cell receptor beta chains share one sample of origin, sequenced in a study of blood T cell repertoires in COVID-19. Sequencing used immunoSEQ multiplex PCR; TCRdb keeps in-frame clones, though not all of them. The sample shows over 150,000 clones, about 85% of them seen only once. Sequenced material: peripheral blood. The source is a man of 80 years or more with COVID-19, enrolled during active disease.

The rearrangement links TRBV5-6 to TRBJ2-5, with D possibly TRBD1 on 6 matching bases. Trimming left V 5 bases short and J 4 bases short, with 24 bases between. The germline V gene has CDR1 SGHDT and CDR2 YYEEEE. CDR3 size: 17 residues. CDR3 sequence (DNA): TGTGCCAGCAGTTCGAACAGGGTGAGGGTATGGCGAGAGACCCAGTACTTC. This codes for CASSSNRVRVWRETQYF.

This clone was counted a few times. The chain carries TRBV6-6 and TRBJ1-2; no reliable D call. This CDR3 is 13 amino acids long. Germline values: CDR1 MNHNY, CDR2 SVGAGI (reference sequence). The ends were cut back, 5 bases at V and 4 bases at J, with 11 bases in the middle. The CDR3 reads CASSPPGFYGYTF. In DNA form, the CDR3 reads TGTGCCAGCAGTCCGCCAGGTTTCTATGGCTACACCTTC.

This clone was detected only once. This sequence joins TRBV19 and TRBJ1-5; 7 bases fit TRBD1. V shed 5 bases and J 2 bases; nucleotides not matched to a gene: 9. In germline, CDR1 is LNHDA, CDR2 SQIVND (reference sequence). The CDR3 contains 16 residues. The CDR3 nucleotides are TGTGCCAGTAGTTCGGGATACAGGGGAGGCAATCAGCCCCAGCATTTT. Amino acids: CASSSGYRGGNQPQHF.

In its sample, this clone was seen once. At the DNA level, this CDR3 is encoded by other sequences in the same sample as well. V gene TRBV5-1 combines with J gene TRBJ1-1; D is perhaps TRBD1 (6 bases). CDR1 and CDR2 (germline): SGHRS, YFSETQ. The V end lost 3 bases, the J end lost 2 bases, and 11 bases lay between the germline ends. CDR3 length equals 14 residues. CDR3 amino acids: CASSSGQLNTEAFF. DNA for the CDR3: TGCGCCAGCAGCTCAGGACAGCTAAACACTGAAGCTTTCTTT. Full variable domain (rest looked up from reference TRBV5-1 and TRBJ1-1): KAGVTQTPRYLIKTRGQQVTLSCSPISGHRSVSWYQQTPGQGLQFLFEYFSETQRNKGNFPGRFSGRQFSNSRSEMNVSTLELGDSALYLCASSSGQLNTEAFFGQGTRLTVV.

This clone was counted at least ten times. This rearrangement joins TRBV6-2 or TRBV6-3 to TRBJ1-1, with 7 bases identical to TRBD1. The CDR3 sequence is 12 residues long. After removal of 6 bases from V and 8 bases from J, the junction contained 6 bases not matched to a gene. The V gene's germline CDR1 is MNHEY and CDR2 SVGEGT. CDR3 in amino acids: CASSQTGNEAFF. DNA for the CDR3: TGTGCCAGCAGCCAGACAGGGAACGAAGCTTTCTTT.

The chain employs TRBV5-1 and TRBJ1-1; TRBD1 agrees at 11 bases. Losses at the gene ends were 4 bases for V and 5 bases for J; bases not matched to a gene: 10. There are 16 residues in the CDR3. Germline-derived CDR1 and CDR2 are SGHRS and YFSETQ. CDR3 nucleotide sequence: TGCGCCAGCAGCCCCGACAAGGACAGGGGGCGGACTGAAGCTTTCTTT. As protein: CASSPDKDRGRTEAFF.

The chain recombines TRBV5-5 with TRBJ1-1, with D maybe TRBD1 (6 bases). The CDR3 length is 11 residues. V was cut by 1 base and J by 11 bases, with 9 bases left in between. CDR1 is SGHKS and CDR2 is YYEKEE in the germline V gene (reference sequence). The CDR3 DNA reads TGTGCCAGCAGCTTGACAGGGCTGGCTTTCTTT. The encoded protein is CASSLTGLAFF. The complete variable domain, with remaining parts taken from reference TRBV5-5 and TRBJ1-1, reads DAGVTQSPTHLIKTRGQQVTLRCSPISGHKSVSWYQQVLGQGPQFIFQYYEKEERGRGNFPDRFSARQFPNYSSELNVNALLLGDSALYLCASSLTGLAFFGQGTRLTVV.

The chain employs TRBV4-1 and TRBJ1-2, with 8 bases fitting TRBD1. This CDR3 region has 14 residues. The germline gives CDR1 MGHRA, CDR2 YSYEKL. Trimming cost V 2 bases and J 4 bases; bases outside gene matches: 3. The CDR3: CASSQNDRGYGYTF. The CDR3 nucleotides are TGCGCCAGCAGCCAAAACGACAGGGGCTATGGCTACACCTTC.

This clone was found a few times. CDR3 DNA: TGTGCCAGCAGTTACCCGGGGGTGGGCAATGAGCAGTTCTTC. The encoded protein is CASSYPGVGNEQFF. V is TRBV6-5 and J is TRBJ2-1; tentative D call: TRBD2 (6 bases). Trimming pared 2 bases from V and 6 bases from J, leaving 11 bases between. CDR1 is MNHEY, CDR2 SVGAGI, per germline. The CDR3 is made up of 14 amino acids.

The CDR3 DNA is TGCGCCAGCAGCTTCAGGGAAGACACTGAAGCTTTCTTT. It codes for CASSFREDTEAFF. The rearrangement links TRBV5-1 to TRBJ1-1; TRBD1 is a possible D gene (5 bases). Looked up from germline, CDR1 is SGHRS and CDR2 is YFSETQ. This CDR3 is built from 13 residues. The germline V and J ends were trimmed by 2 bases and 3 bases, with 8 bases remaining between them.

The chain links TRBV5-4 to TRBJ2-3; TRBD1 aligns across 7 bases. CDR1 is SGHNT and CDR2 is YYREEE in the germline V gene (reference sequence). V gave up 0 bases and J gave up 5 bases; unmatched junction bases: 6. The CDR3 contains 15 residues. CDR3 coding DNA: TGTGCCAGCAGCTTGGTAACAGGGGTCCGAGATACGCAGTATTTT. This sequence encodes CASSLVTGVRDTQYF.

This clone is a singleton in its sample. The CDR3 DNA follows: TGTGCCAGCAGCCAAGCAGCGACCGGGGAGCTGTTTTTT. Its protein product is CASSQAATGELFF. The gene calls are TRBV3-1 (or the pseudogene TRBV3-2) and TRBJ2-2; D unclear. V lost 1 base, J lost 5 bases, and 5 bases lay in between. Germline V gene data show CDR1 as LGHDT and CDR2 as YNNKEL (reference sequence). CDR3 length equals 13 residues.

The V gene is TRBV5-1, the J gene TRBJ1-2, with D hard to call. The V and J ends lost 0 bases and 6 bases respectively, with 15 bases between them. CDR1 SGHRS and CDR2 YFSETQ come from the germline V gene. The CDR3 spans 15 residues. CDR3 coding DNA: TGCGCCAGCAGCTTGGAAGGGTCGATGGAGGATGGCTACACCTTC. Its protein is CASSLEGSMEDGYTF.

This rearrangement joins TRBV11-3 to TRBJ1-6; 7 bases are shared with TRBD1. The germline V gene has CDR1 SGHNT and CDR2 YENEEA. This CDR3 region has 13 residues. Trimming at V came to 3 bases and at J to 9 bases, leaving 2 bases not matched to a gene. CDR3 DNA sequence: TGTGCCAGCAGCTTGGACAGGCGTTCACCCCTCCACTTT. Protein sequence: CASSLDRRSPLHF.

In its sample, this clone was seen once. The sample has other DNA sequences that encode this CDR3 too. J is TRBJ1-1 and V is TRBV19, with no clear D. V lost 5 bases to trimming and J lost 1 base, with 8 bases between them. The CDR3 is made up of 13 amino acids. CDR1 and CDR2 (germline): LNHDA, SQIVND (reference sequence). As DNA, the CDR3 is TGTGCCAGTAGTCGGGTAAAGAACACTGAAGCTTTCTTT. Its protein is CASSRVKNTEAFF.

The CDR3 region is CASSLGQDNTGELFF. The CDR3 DNA reads TGCGCCAGCAGTTTGGGACAGGACAACACCGGGGAGCTGTTTTTT. This chain joins TRBV4-3 and TRBJ2-2; 8 nucleotides match TRBD1. The germline CDR1 and CDR2 sequences are LGHNA and YSLEER. V was clipped by 6 bases and J by 2 bases; unmatched bases: 5. CDR3 length equals 15 residues.

A single count supports this clone. The chain links TRBV24-1 to TRBJ1-5, with 9 nucleotides matching TRBD1. Germline CDR1 and CDR2: KGHDR and SFDVKD. This CDR3 spans 16 amino acids. Unmatched junction bases numbered 12, after V lost 11 bases and J lost 2 bases. CDR3 DNA sequence: TGTGCCATCGGGACAGGGTTCAGTATAGGCAATCAGCCCCAGCATTTT. Protein product: CAIGTGFSIGNQPQHF.

The chain joins TRBV7-3 to TRBJ1-2; D unresolved. The CDR3 consists of 13 residues. Germline loops: CDR1 SGHTA, CDR2 FQGTGA. V shed 5 bases and J shed 4 bases, with 11 bases lying between them. For the CDR3, the DNA is TGTGCCAGCAGCCAGGACGGACTCTATGGCTACACCTTC. This encodes CASSQDGLYGYTF.

This clone turned up a few times. This chain joins TRBV7-9 and TRBJ1-3, with 7 bases identical to TRBD1. The CDR3 runs to 15 residues. The germline CDR1 and CDR2 sequences are SEHNR and FQNEAQ (reference sequence). Trimming removed 3 bases from V and 0 bases from J; junction bases left unmatched: 2. CDR3 loop: CASSFDRASGNTIYF. Here the CDR3 DNA reads TGTGCCAGCAGCTTCGACAGGGCCTCTGGAAACACCATATATTTT.

The genes are TRBV28 and TRBJ2-5; 9 positions agree with TRBD2. There are 16 residues in the CDR3. The germline gives CDR1 MDHEN, CDR2 SYDVKM. Trimming took 3 bases from V and 2 from J; bases not matched to a gene: 7. CDR3 protein: CASSFYGRGGQETQYF. The CDR3 nucleotides read TGTGCCAGCAGTTTTTACGGGCGGGGGGGACAAGAGACCCAGTACTTC.

This rearrangement joins TRBV19 to TRBJ2-3; possibly TRBD2 for D (6 bases). The germline V gene encodes CDR1 LNHDA and CDR2 SQIVND (reference sequence). CDR3 size: 15 residues. The germline V and J ends were trimmed by 3 bases and 3 bases, with 13 bases remaining between them. The CDR3 loop reads CASSMAGRNTDTQYF. The CDR3 DNA is TGTGCCAGTAGTATGGCGGGACGGAATACAGATACGCAGTATTTT. The full variable domain, rest sourced from reference TRBV19 and TRBJ2-3, is DGGITQSPKYLFRKEGQNVTLSCEQNLNHDAMYWYRQDPGQGLRLIYYSQIVNDFQKGDIAEGYSVSREKKESFPLTVTSAQKNPTAFYLCASSMAGRNTDTQYFGPGTRLTVL.

The chain has TRBV15 and TRBJ1-4; possible D gene TRBD1, 5 bases. The CDR3 totals 16 residues. Deletions cut 1 base from V and 2 bases from J, with 11 bases between. Germline CDR1 reads LNHNV; CDR2 reads YYDKDF (reference sequence). CDR3 residues: CATSRVQGFTNEKLFF. The CDR3 nucleotides are TGTGCCACCAGCAGAGTTCAGGGTTTCACTAATGAAAAACTGTTTTTT.

CDR3 sequence: CASSRDRGEYEQYF. In nucleotides, the CDR3 is TGTGCCAGCAGCCGGGACAGGGGAGAATACGAGCAGTACTTC. The chain joins TRBV7-2 to TRBJ2-7; 10 nucleotides agree with TRBD1. The CDR3 is made up of 14 amino acids. The V gene's germline CDR1 is SGHTA and CDR2 FQGNSA. Trimming cost V 5 bases and J 4 bases; bases outside gene matches: 5.

The chain has TRBV27 and TRBJ1-1, with D maybe TRBD1 (5 bases). V lost 8 bases and J 5 bases, leaving 18 bases between the germline ends. CDR1 and CDR2 from the germline V gene are MNHEY and SMNVEV (reference sequence). The CDR3 is made up of 14 amino acids. CDR3 bases: TGTGCCAGCTCGACCCTCAGGGCGGGGACTGAAGCTTTCTTT. Translating it yields CASSTLRAGTEAFF.

The chain links TRBV4-3 to TRBJ2-1; TRBD1 aligns across 10 bases. Germline trimming cut 4 bases from V and 5 bases from J; bases unmatched to any gene: 8. The CDR3 runs 16 residues. Germline V CDR1 and CDR2: LGHNA, YSLEER. The CDR3 nucleotides are TGCGCCAGCAGCCCCCGAGGGACAGGGGACGACAATGAGCAGTTCTTC. Amino acid sequence: CASSPRGTGDDNEQFF.